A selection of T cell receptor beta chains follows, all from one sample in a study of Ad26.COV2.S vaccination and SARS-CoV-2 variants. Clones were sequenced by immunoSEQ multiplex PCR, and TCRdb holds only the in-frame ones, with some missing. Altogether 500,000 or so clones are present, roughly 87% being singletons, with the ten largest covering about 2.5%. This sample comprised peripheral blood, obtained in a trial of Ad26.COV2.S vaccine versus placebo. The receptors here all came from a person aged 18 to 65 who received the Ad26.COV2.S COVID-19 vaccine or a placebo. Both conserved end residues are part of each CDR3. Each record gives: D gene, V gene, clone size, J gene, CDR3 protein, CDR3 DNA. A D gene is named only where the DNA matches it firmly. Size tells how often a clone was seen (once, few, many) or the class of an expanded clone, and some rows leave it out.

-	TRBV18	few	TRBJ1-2	CASSPSGGGQTYTF	TGTGCCAGCTCACCCTCCGGTGGGGGGCAAACCTACACCTTC
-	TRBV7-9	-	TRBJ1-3	CASSLAGVNTIYF	TGTGCCAGCAGCTTAGCAGGGGTGAACACCATATATTTT
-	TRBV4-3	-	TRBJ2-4	CASSQDRADKNIQYF	TGCGCCAGCAGCCAAGACCGGGCAGATAAAAACATTCAGTACTTC
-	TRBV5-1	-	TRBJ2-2	CASSLTIQAGELFF	TGCGCCAGCAGCCTGACTATCCAGGCCGGGGAGCTGTTTTTT
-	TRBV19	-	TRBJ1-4	CASNPVGKVGEKLFF	TGTGCCAGTAATCCCGTGGGCAAGGTTGGGGAAAAACTGTTTTTT
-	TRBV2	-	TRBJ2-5	CASSATLQETQYF	TGTGCCAGCAGTGCGACGCTCCAAGAGACCCAGTACTTC
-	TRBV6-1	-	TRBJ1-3	CASSEKLQGLAGRGTIYF	TGTGCCAGCAGTGAAAAGTTGCAGGGGTTAGCGGGAAGGGGCACCATATATTTT
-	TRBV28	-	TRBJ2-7	CASSFSPYEQYF	TGTGCCAGCAGTTTTTCGCCCTACGAGCAGTACTTC
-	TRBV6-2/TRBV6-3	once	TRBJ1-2	CASSYSNRYGYTF	TGTGCCAGCAGTTACTCGAACAGATATGGCTACACCTTC
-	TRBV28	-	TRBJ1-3	CASSLLLRAAIHSGNTIYF	TGTGCCAGCAGCCTCCTTCTGAGGGCAGCCATACACTCTGGAAACACCATATATTTT
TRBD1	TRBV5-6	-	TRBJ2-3	CASSVQGADTQYF	TGTGCCAGCAGCGTACAGGGGGCCGATACGCAGTATTTT
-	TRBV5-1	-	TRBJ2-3	CASSLHSDTQYF	TGCGCCAGCAGCTTGCATTCAGATACGCAGTATTTT
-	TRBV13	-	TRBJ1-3	CASSLNRNSGNTIYF	TGTGCCAGCAGCTTAAACAGGAACTCTGGAAACACCATATATTTT
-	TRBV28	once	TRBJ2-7	CASRKRDGYSYEQYF	TGTGCCAGCCGTAAGAGGGACGGATACTCCTACGAGCAGTACTTC
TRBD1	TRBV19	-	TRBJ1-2	CASSIDREGQGAGYGYTF	TGTGCCAGTAGTATAGATCGGGAAGGACAGGGGGCCGGCTATGGCTACACCTTC
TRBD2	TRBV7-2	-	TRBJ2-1	CASSSSGTMTNEQFF	TGTGCCAGCAGTTCTAGCGGGACCATGACTAATGAGCAGTTCTTC
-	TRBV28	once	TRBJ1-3	CASSLFGHIGNTIYF	TGTGCCAGCAGTTTATTTGGACATATCGGAAACACCATATATTTT
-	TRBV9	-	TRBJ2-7	CASSAHLQGLLDEQYF	TGTGCCAGCAGCGCCCACTTACAGGGCCTCCTCGACGAGCAGTACTTC
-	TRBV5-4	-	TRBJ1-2	CASSLVTGDGYTF	TGTGCCAGCAGCTTGGTTACGGGGGATGGCTACACCTTC
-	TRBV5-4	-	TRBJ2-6	CASSKPDGLGANVLTF	TGTGCCAGCAGCAAACCTGACGGGCTTGGGGCCAACGTCCTGACTTTC
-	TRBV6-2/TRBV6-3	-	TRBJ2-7	CASSYPQKEQYF	TGTGCCAGCAGTTACCCCCAGAAGGAGCAGTACTTC
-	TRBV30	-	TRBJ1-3	CAWGPFSGNTIYF	TGTGCCTGGGGCCCGTTCTCTGGAAACACCATATATTTT
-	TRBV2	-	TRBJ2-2	CASKWEDGELFF	TGTGCCAGCAAATGGGAGGACGGGGAGCTGTTTTTT
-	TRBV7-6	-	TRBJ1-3	CASSFALRGRTGNTIYF	TGTGCCAGCAGCTTCGCTCTCAGGGGACGGACTGGAAACACCATATATTTT
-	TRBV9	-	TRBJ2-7	CASSVGQDISYEQYF	TGTGCCAGCAGCGTAGGGCAGGACATCTCCTACGAGCAGTACTTC
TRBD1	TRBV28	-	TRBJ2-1	CASSLTGTQNEQFF	TGTGCCAGCAGTTTGACAGGGACCCAAAATGAGCAGTTCTTC
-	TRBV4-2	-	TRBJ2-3	CASSQVVTFSTDTQYF	TGTGCCAGCAGCCAAGTTGTAACTTTTAGCACAGATACGCAGTATTTT
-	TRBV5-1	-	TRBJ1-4	CASSGGRGDEKLFF	TGCGCCAGCAGCGGCGGCAGGGGTGACGAAAAACTGTTTTTT
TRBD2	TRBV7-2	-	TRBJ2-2	CASRRRLAGETGELFF	TGTGCCAGCAGGCGAAGACTAGCCGGAGAAACCGGGGAGCTGTTTTTT
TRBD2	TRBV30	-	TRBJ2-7	CAWSRGGGYEQYF	TGTGCCTGGAGTCGGGGGGGCGGTTACGAGCAGTACTTC
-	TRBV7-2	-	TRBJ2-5	CASSLSAETQYF	TGTGCCAGCAGCTTAAGTGCGGAGACCCAGTACTTC
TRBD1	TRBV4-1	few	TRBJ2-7	CASSHGTGGTYEQYF	TGCGCCAGCAGCCACGGGACAGGGGGCACGTACGAGCAGTACTTC
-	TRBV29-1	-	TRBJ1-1	CSVVGGRGTTEAFF	TGCAGCGTTGTAGGAGGCAGGGGCACGACTGAAGCTTTCTTT
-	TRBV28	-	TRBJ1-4	CASSSLPGATNEKLFF	TGTGCCAGCAGTTCATTACCAGGGGCAACTAATGAAAAACTGTTTTTT
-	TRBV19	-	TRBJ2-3	CASSNQGTDTQYF	TGTGCCAGTAGTAACCAGGGGACAGATACGCAGTATTTT
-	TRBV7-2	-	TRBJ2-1	CASSTNGYNEQFF	TGTGCCAGCAGCACTAACGGATACAATGAGCAGTTCTTC
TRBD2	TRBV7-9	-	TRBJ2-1	CASSLAERGEFF	TGTGCCAGCAGCTTAGCGGAGCGGGGGGAGTTCTTC
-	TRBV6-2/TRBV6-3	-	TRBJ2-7	CASSYWKFSYEQYF	TGTGCCAGCAGTTACTGGAAATTCTCCTACGAGCAGTACTTC
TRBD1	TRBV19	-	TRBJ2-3	CASSIHRGQIDTQYF	TGTGCCAGTAGTATCCACAGGGGGCAAATAGATACGCAGTATTTT
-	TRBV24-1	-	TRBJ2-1	CATSDPGLTQNGQFF	TGTGCCACCAGTGATCCCGGACTCACCCAAAATGGGCAGTTCTTC
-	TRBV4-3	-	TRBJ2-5	CASSQGSRRGQETQYF	TGCGCCAGCAGCCAAGGGTCTCGGCGGGGTCAAGAGACCCAGTACTTC
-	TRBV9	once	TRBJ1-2	CASSVDRGAGGVAF	TGTGCCAGCAGCGTAGATCGTGGGGCCGGTGGTGTAGCCTTC
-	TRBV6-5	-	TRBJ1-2	CASSRAGNYGYTF	TGTGCCAGCAGCAGAGCGGGTAACTATGGCTACACCTTC
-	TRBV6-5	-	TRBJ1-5	CASIWTPNSNQPQHF	TGTGCCAGCATTTGGACGCCGAATAGCAATCAGCCCCAGCATTTT
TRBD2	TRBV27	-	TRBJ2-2	CASSFGREELFF	TGTGCCAGCAGTTTTGGGAGGGAGGAGCTGTTTTTT
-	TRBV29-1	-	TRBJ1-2	CSADRDPLVPGYTF	TGCAGCGCTGACCGGGACCCCCTGGTCCCTGGCTACACCTTC
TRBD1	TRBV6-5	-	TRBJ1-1	CASSRDRGFTEAFF	TGTGCCAGCAGTCGGGACAGGGGATTCACTGAAGCTTTCTTT
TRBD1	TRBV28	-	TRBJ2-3	CASSFDRGRTTDTQYF	TGTGCCAGCAGTTTCGACAGGGGGCGAACTACAGATACGCAGTATTTT
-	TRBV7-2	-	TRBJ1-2	CASSLPGTRTYGYTF	TGTGCCAGCAGCTTACCCGGGACACGAACTTATGGCTACACCTTC
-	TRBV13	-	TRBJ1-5	CASSRWGGGQPQHF	TGTGCCAGCAGCCGCTGGGGGGGCGGTCAGCCCCAGCATTTT
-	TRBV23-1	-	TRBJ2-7	CAVGDSRSYEQYF	TGCGCCGTCGGGGACTCCCGCTCCTACGAGCAGTACTTC